In this sample, the clone carrying this TCR beta chain turned up many times. TCRdb analysed the 5' RACE reads with MiXCR anew, one entry per CDR3 protein. The sample includes about 48,000 distinct CDR3 sequences, roughly 2% of them seen just once. This sample is drawn from a study of neurological immune-mediated disorders. The length of the CDR3 is 16 residues. CDR1 and CDR2 (germline): DFQATT, SNEGSKA (reference sequence). The ends were cut back, 0 bases at V and 1 base at J, with 14 bases in the middle. Source material: PBMCs. The V gene is TRBV20-1, the J gene TRBJ2-3, with D possibly matching TRBD2 (6 bases). The TCR was taken from a middle-aged woman with multiple sclerosis. The CDR3 nucleotides read TGCAGTGCTAGAGATGCGGGGCCACGGGGCACAGATACGCAGTATTTT. It yields the protein CSARDAGPRGTDTQYF.